These 5 T cell receptor beta chains were sequenced from one sample in a study of cytomegalovirus exposure and HLA in healthy donors. 13 Jbeta primers and 60 Vbeta primers were used for the PCR. TCRdb keeps only in-frame clones here, not all; method: immunoSEQ multiplex PCR. The sample has 120,000 or so clones, 70% to 80% seen once. The sequencing sample was made of PBMCs. Every receptor here comes from a man aged 50 to 60 in good health and CMV-seropositive.

This sequence joins TRBV9 and TRBJ1-1, with D possibly being TRBD1 (5 bases). V lost 0 bases and J 5 bases, leaving 11 bases between the germline ends. The length of the CDR3 is 14 residues. Germline CDR1 is SGDLS and CDR2 is YYNGEE. CDR3 nucleotides: TGTGCCAGCAGCGTAGAACAGGCAGGGACTGAAGCTTTCTTT. Protein sequence: CASSVEQAGTEAFF.

This clone has a handful of counts. The chain combines TRBV5-6 with TRBJ1-6; TRBD1 is a possible D gene (5 bases). Trimming pared 0 bases from V and 7 bases from J, leaving 8 bases between. This CDR3 contains 14 residues. Per germline, CDR1 SGHDT and CDR2 YYEEEE. The CDR3 DNA follows: TGTGCCAGCAGCTTGGGACAGTGGAATTCACCCCTCCACTTT. Translating gives CASSLGQWNSPLHF. The complete variable domain, with remaining parts taken from reference TRBV5-6 and TRBJ1-6, reads DAGVTQSPTHLIKTRGQQVTLRCSPKSGHDTVSWYQQALGQGPQFIFQYYEEEERQRGNFPDRFSGHQFPNYSSELNVNALLLGDSALYLCASSLGQWNSPLHFGNGTRLTVT.

The rearrangement joins TRBV11-2 to TRBJ2-1, with D possibly TRBD1 on 5 matching bases. CDR1 and CDR2 (germline): SGHAT, FQNNGV. V was pared by 1 base and J by 5 bases, with 6 bases between. This CDR3 region has 13 residues. The CDR3 DNA sequence: TGTGCCAGCAGCTTAGTAGGGGACAATGAGCAGTTCTTC. It is translated as CASSLVGDNEQFF.

This clone was observed a handful of times. The rearrangement links TRBV4-3 to TRBJ1-1, with D possibly being TRBD1 (6 bases). The V end lost 4 bases, the J end lost 5 bases, and 20 bases lay between the germline ends. The CDR3 is made up of 16 amino acids. Per the germline V gene, CDR1 is LGHNA and CDR2 is YSLEER. This CDR3 reads CASSLLSTGLRTEAFF. The CDR3 region has the DNA TGCGCCAGCAGCCTACTCAGCACAGGGTTGCGAACTGAAGCTTTCTTT.

The CDR3 is CASSQDWSRVTIGYTF. DNA of the CDR3: TGCGCCAGCAGCCAAGATTGGAGCAGGGTTACTATCGGCTACACCTTC. The V call is TRBV4-3, the J call TRBJ1-2, with D possibly matching TRBD1 (5 bases). Germline CDR1 is LGHNA and CDR2 is YSLEER. Trimming removed 0 bases from V and 8 bases from J, with 19 bases in between. The CDR3 runs to 16 residues.